This T cell receptor beta chain was documented in a study of metastatic and nonmetastatic thyroid tumors. Study-level information: Repertoire comparison spanned blood and tumor or nodule tissue of malignant and benign thyroid patients.

Every patient was untreated before thyroid surgery. V was clipped by 1 base and J by 0 bases, with 12 bases between them. Germline V CDR1 and CDR2: MDHEN, SYDVKM. CDR3 size: 16 residues. In its sample, this clone was seen many times. MiXCR re-clonotyped the PCR reads for TCRdb. In the table there are 15,000 to 20,000 clones, more than 25% of which are singletons. This TCR derives from a female donor with papillary thyroid cancer or a benign thyroid nodule (not recorded which). Some clones in this sample may be carry-over from other donors' samples. The chain has TRBV28 and TRBJ1-1, with D possibly TRBD1 on 5 matching bases. Sequenced material: tumor tissue. CDR3 nucleotide sequence: TGTGCCAGCAGTTTATCACCAGGGTCGATGAACACTGAAGCTTTCTTT. This translates into CASSLSPGSMNTEAFF. Filled out from reference TRBV28 and TRBJ1-1, the complete variable domain reads DVKVTQSSRYLVKRTGEKVFLECVQDMDHENMFWYRQDPGLGLRLIYFSYDVKMKEKGDIPEGYSVSREKKERFSLILESASTNQTSMYLCASSLSPGSMNTEAFFGQGTRLTVV.